A single sample is the source of the 12 T cell receptor beta chains below, sequenced in a study of cytomegalovirus exposure and HLA in healthy donors. PCR used 60 Vbeta primers and 13 Jbeta primers. Libraries were prepared by immunoSEQ multiplex PCR; TCRdb keeps only in-frame clonotypes and omits some of them. The sample carries about 130,000 clones, 81% recorded once. The sequenced sample consisted of PBMCs. Receptors were obtained from a man in his late teens or twenties in good health and CMV-seronegative.

Notes on this clone: Within the sample, other DNA sequences also encode this same CDR3. The V call is TRBV28, the J call TRBJ1-5; TRBD1 aligns across 10 bases. CDR3 length equals 16 residues. The germline CDR1 and CDR2 sequences are MDHEN and SYDVKM. J lost 1 base, V lost 5 bases, and 5 bases had no gene match. CDR3 region: CASSPPGQGSNQPQHF. In nucleotides, the CDR3 is TGTGCCAGCAGTCCCCCGGGACAGGGGAGCAATCAGCCCCAGCATTTT.

Here the CDR3 reads CASKVGGPEQYF. The CDR3 DNA follows: TGTGCCAGCAAAGTGGGGGGGCCCGAGCAGTACTTC. The chain has TRBV2 and TRBJ2-7, with D tentatively TRBD2 (7 bases). The CDR3 totals 12 residues. V lost 7 bases and J lost 6, with 13 bases in between. Germline CDR1 SNHLY, CDR2 FYNNEI.

This chain connects TRBV2 to TRBJ1-2; 10 bases line up with TRBD1. The junction had 2 bases not matched to a gene; V was cut back by 4 bases and J by 6 bases. Germline V gene data show CDR1 as SNHLY and CDR2 as FYNNEI. The CDR3 extends over 13 amino acids. The CDR3 loop is CASSGDRGDGYTF. CDR3 DNA sequence: TGTGCCAGCAGTGGGGACAGGGGAGATGGCTACACCTTC.

The V call is TRBV5-6, the J call TRBJ2-5; no clear D. The CDR3 loop spans 18 amino acids. V lost 0 bases and J lost 2, with 20 bases in between. Germline V gene data show CDR1 as SGHDT and CDR2 as YYEEEE. CDR3 residues: CASSLEARFVAGQETQYF. CDR3 DNA: TGTGCCAGCAGCTTGGAGGCGCGTTTCGTGGCAGGACAAGAGACCCAGTACTTC.

The V call is TRBV28, the J call TRBJ1-1; D is perhaps TRBD1 (5 bases). The V and J ends lost 6 bases and 6 bases respectively, with 11 bases between them. The CDR3 consists of 12 residues. Germline CDR1 and CDR2: MDHEN and SYDVKM. The CDR3 sequence is CASRIGGPEAFF. CDR3 nucleotides: TGTGCCAGCAGAATCGGGGGACCTGAAGCTTTCTTT.

The chain carries TRBV9 and TRBJ2-7; 9 bases match TRBD2. J was trimmed by 6 bases and V by 0 bases; bases with no gene match: 4. Germline CDR1 is SGDLS and CDR2 is YYNGEE. CDR3 length equals 14 residues. This CDR3 is CASSVVAGGGEQYF. DNA of the CDR3: TGTGCCAGCAGCGTAGTGGCGGGAGGGGGCGAGCAGTACTTC.

The chain links TRBV18 to TRBJ1-1; 7 nucleotides agree with TRBD1. The CDR3 runs to 13 residues. Germline loops: CDR1 KGHSH, CDR2 LQKENI. V lost 4 bases to trimming and J lost 11 bases; unmatched junction nucleotides: 10. CDR3 sequence: CASSLDRARVAFF. The CDR3 DNA follows: TGTGCCAGCTCACTTGACAGGGCCCGTGTTGCTTTCTTT.

The chain couples TRBV11-3 to TRBJ1-4; D is unresolved. Germline-derived CDR1 and CDR2 are SGHNT and YENEEA. Trimming shortened V by 7 bases and J by 4 bases, and 13 bases separated the two germline ends. CDR3 length: 14 residues. CDR3 loop: CASIPRRHNEKLFF. Written as DNA, the CDR3 is TGTGCCAGCATCCCCAGGCGACATAATGAAAAACTGTTTTTT.

Comment on this clone: The sample holds other DNA sequences that translate to the same CDR3. The chain employs TRBV11-2 and TRBJ1-2; 7 nucleotides line up with TRBD1. V shed 4 bases, J shed 4 bases, and the junction held 3 bases outside the gene matches. Germline CDR1 reads SGHAT; CDR2 reads FQNNGV. The CDR3 has 13 residues. The CDR3 DNA reads as TGTGCCAGCAGCTCGACAGGGTCCTATGGCTACACCTTC. It codes for CASSSTGSYGYTF. The variable domain in full, with the rest retrieved from reference TRBV11-2 and TRBJ1-2, is EAGVAQSPRYKIIEKRQSVAFWCNPISGHATLYWYQQILGQGPKLLIQFQNNGVVDDSQLPKDRFSAERLKGVDSTLKIQPAKLEDSAVYLCASSSTGSYGYTFGSGTRLTVV.

The chain carries TRBV10-3 and TRBJ1-1; 8 bases match TRBD1. From germline, CDR1 is ENHRY and CDR2 SYGVKD. The length of the CDR3 is 14 residues. Trimming at V came to 6 bases and at J to 3 bases, leaving 6 bases not matched to a gene. CDR3 amino acids: CAIRTDRADTEAFF. Written as DNA, the CDR3 is TGTGCCATCAGGACGGACAGGGCGGACACTGAAGCTTTCTTT.

This clone was recorded a few times. V usage is TRBV6-6 and J usage is TRBJ2-3, with 8 bases identical to TRBD2. CDR1 and CDR2 (germline): MNHNY, SVGAGI (reference sequence). CDR3 length: 15 residues. With V trimmed by 3 bases and J by 2 bases, 4 bases remained unmatched. The CDR3 here is CASSYSGGNTDTQYF. The DNA for the CDR3 is TGTGCCAGCAGTTATTCGGGGGGGAACACAGATACGCAGTATTTT.

The chain links TRBV19 to TRBJ1-1, with D possibly being TRBD1 (5 bases). Trimming pared 4 bases from V and 0 bases from J, leaving 18 bases between. The germline gives CDR1 LNHDA, CDR2 SQIVND (reference sequence). The CDR3 consists of 17 residues. CDR3 residues: CASSTLNQGRMNTEAFF. The CDR3 DNA follows: TGTGCCAGTAGTACCCTAAATCAGGGAAGAATGAACACTGAAGCTTTCTTT.